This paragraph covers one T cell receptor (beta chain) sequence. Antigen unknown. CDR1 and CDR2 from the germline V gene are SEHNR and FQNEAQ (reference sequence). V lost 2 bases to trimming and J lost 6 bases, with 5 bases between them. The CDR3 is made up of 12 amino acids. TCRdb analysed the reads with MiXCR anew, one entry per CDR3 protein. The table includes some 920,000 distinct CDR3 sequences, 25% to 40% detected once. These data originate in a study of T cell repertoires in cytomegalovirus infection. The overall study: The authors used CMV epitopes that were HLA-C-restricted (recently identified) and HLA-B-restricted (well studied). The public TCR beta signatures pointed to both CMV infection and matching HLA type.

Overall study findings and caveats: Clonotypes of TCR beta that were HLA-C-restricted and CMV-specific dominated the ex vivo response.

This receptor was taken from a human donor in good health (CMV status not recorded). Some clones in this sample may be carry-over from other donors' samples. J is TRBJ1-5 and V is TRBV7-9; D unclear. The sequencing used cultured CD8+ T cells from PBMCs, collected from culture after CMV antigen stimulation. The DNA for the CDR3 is TGTGCCAGCAGCTTATTGTCTCAGCCCCAGCATTTT. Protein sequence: CASSLLSQPQHF.